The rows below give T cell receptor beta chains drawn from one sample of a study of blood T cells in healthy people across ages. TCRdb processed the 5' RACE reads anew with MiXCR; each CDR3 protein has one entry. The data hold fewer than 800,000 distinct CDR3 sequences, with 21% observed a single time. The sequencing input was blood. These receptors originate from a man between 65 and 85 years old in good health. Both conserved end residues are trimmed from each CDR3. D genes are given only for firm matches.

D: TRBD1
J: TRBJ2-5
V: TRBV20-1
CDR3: SAPDRAGQETQC

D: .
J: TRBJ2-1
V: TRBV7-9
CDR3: ASRISWREENEQF

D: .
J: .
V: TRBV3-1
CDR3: ASSQDDREQF

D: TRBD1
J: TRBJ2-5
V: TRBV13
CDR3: ASSPSYRGKETQY

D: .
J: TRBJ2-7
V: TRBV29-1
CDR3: SVGLWAVTYEQY

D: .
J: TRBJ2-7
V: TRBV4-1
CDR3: ASSQDWSHSYEQY

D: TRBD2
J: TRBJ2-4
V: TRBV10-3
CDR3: AISESGNLAQNIQY

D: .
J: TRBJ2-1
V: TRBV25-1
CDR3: ASSLGQINEQF

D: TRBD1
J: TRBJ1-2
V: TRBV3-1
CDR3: ASRDRGSHYGYT

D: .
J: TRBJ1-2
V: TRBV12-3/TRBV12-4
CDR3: ASSSGLPYGYT

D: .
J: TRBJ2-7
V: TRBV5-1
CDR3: ASSLASVTIYEQY

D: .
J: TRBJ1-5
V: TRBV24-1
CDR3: ATSDSQTGNQPQH

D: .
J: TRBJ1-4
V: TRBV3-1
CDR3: ASSQGKRSEKLF

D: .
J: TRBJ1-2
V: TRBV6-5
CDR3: ASSYLSKDGYT

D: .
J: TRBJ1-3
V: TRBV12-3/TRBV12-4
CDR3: ASSLGGTFSGNTIY

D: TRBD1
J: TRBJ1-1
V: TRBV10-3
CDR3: AISVGTGPLNTEAF

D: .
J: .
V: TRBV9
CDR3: ASSVGSNTYEQY

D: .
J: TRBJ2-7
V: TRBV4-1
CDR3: ASSQDRGSLAYEQY

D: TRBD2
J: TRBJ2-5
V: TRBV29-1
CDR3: SARGIGRQETQY

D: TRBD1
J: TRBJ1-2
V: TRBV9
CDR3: ASSKGQGDGYT

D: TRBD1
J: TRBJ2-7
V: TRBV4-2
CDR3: ASSQVGQDEQY

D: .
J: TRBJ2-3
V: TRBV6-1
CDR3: ASSAPSVSTDTQY

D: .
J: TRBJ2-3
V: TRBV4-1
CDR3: ASSQESGAVINSTDTQY

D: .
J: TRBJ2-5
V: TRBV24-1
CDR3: ATSDSETQY

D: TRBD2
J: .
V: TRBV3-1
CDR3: ASSQDLAGAGNEQF

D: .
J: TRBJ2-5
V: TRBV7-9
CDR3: ASSFYERF

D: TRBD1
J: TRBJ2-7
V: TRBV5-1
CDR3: ASSATGDYEQY

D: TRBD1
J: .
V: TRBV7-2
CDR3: ASSFGRGLETQY

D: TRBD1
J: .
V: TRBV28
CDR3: ASSFRQGIHEQY

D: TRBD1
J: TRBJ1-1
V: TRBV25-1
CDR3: ASSDPRQGNTEAF

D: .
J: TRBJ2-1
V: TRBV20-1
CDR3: SAMTHNEQF

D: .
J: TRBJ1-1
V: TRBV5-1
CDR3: ASSLVGNLNTEAF

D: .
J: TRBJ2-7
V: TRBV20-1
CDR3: SARGRLIYEQY

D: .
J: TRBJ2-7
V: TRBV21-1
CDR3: ASSKEPRGPYEQY

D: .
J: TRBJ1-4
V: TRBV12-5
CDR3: ASGLAPGEKLF

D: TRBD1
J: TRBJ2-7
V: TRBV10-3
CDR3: AISESGTVRPYEQY